This T cell receptor beta chain was identified in a study of read filtering for tumor transcriptome and immune sequencing. Study-wide context: DNase treatment preceded whole-transcriptome library preparation. RNA-seq yielded only roughly 75 to 1,300 TCR reads, IR-seq about 3.5 to 11 million. Study conclusions and caveats: Sorted CD138-negative bone marrow cells were not purified T cells.

In the case of this clonotype: No antigen is known for it.

Molecular barcoded adaptors covering alpha/delta and beta/gamma chains were used on roughly 400 ng RNA. TCRdb re-called the reads through MiXCR, storing one row per CDR3 protein. The sample yields 100,000 to 150,000 distinct CDR3 sequences, less than 15% seen once. Germline CDR1 MNHNS, CDR2 SASEGT. The CDR3 spans 13 residues. Trimming took off 2 bases at V and 5 bases at J, with 9 bases between the two ends. The receptor was derived from a donor at least 40 years old with multiple myeloma. The specimen was a population of CD138-negative cells sorted from bone marrow. The V call is TRBV6-1, the J call TRBJ2-5; maybe TRBD2 (5 bases). This chain's CDR3 is CASSELAGETQYF. The DNA for the CDR3 is TGTGCCAGCAGTGAACTAGCCGGGGAGACCCAGTACTTC.